Following are 9 T cell receptor beta chains from one sample sequenced in a study of blood T cell repertoires in COVID-19. Method: immunoSEQ multiplex PCR; TCRdb's copy keeps in-frame clones and lacks some. The sample yields approximately 30,000 clones, roughly 90% seen once. Sequenced: peripheral blood. Every receptor here comes from a human donor in a cohort sampled during active COVID-19.

V and J are TRBV7-2 and TRBJ1-5, with D hard to call. The V and J ends lost 2 bases and 1 base respectively, with 15 bases between them. The CDR3 sequence is 17 residues long. The V gene's germline CDR1 is SGHTA and CDR2 FQGNSA. DNA of the CDR3: TGTGCCAGCAGCTTAACTTTCGATTTTACGAGCAATCAGCCCCAGCATTTT. Translated, it gives CASSLTFDFTSNQPQHF. Filled out from reference TRBV7-2 and TRBJ1-5, the complete variable domain reads GAGVSQSPSNKVTEKGKDVELRCDPISGHTALYWYRQSLGQGLEFLIYFQGNSAPDKSGLPSDRFSAERTGGSVSTLTIQRTQQEDSAVYLCASSLTFDFTSNQPQHFGDGTRLSIL.

The chain has TRBV11-3 and TRBJ1-1; D remains unclear. Germline V lookup: CDR1 SGHNT, CDR2 YENEEA. The length of the CDR3 is 13 residues. V was pared by 0 bases and J by 11 bases, with 13 bases between. The CDR3 nucleotides read TGTGCCAGCAGCTTAGATTACGGGAGAAGGGCTTTCTTT. It codes for CASSLDYGRRAFF.

This clone is judged medium-sized. The chain employs TRBV7-8 and TRBJ1-5; D remains unclear. Per germline, CDR1 SGHVS and CDR2 FQNEAQ. The CDR3 spans 13 residues. Trimming cost V 5 bases and J 2 bases, with 7 bases left between them. The CDR3 spells CASSPLGNQPQHF. The CDR3 coding sequence is TGTGCCAGCAGCCCCCTAGGCAATCAGCCCCAGCATTTT.

The V and J genes are TRBV11-3 and TRBJ2-2; 7 bases line up with TRBD2. Unmatched junction bases numbered 14, after V lost 4 bases and J lost 6 bases. The CDR3 length is 17 residues. CDR1 and CDR2 from the germline V gene are SGHNT and YENEEA. The CDR3 region is CASSSSFGTTRPGELFF. In nucleotides, the CDR3 is TGTGCCAGCAGCTCCTCTTTCGGGACTACCAGGCCCGGGGAGCTGTTTTTT.

The gene calls are TRBV2 and TRBJ2-6; 8 bases fit TRBD1. CDR1 and CDR2 (germline): SNHLY, FYNNEI. The junction had 1 base not matched to a gene; V was cut back by 4 bases and J by 2 bases. The CDR3 has 15 amino acids. CDR3 sequence reads: CASSGQGPGANVLTF. Here the CDR3 DNA reads TGTGCCAGCAGTGGACAGGGGCCTGGGGCCAACGTCCTGACTTTC.

V is TRBV3-1 (or the pseudogene TRBV3-2) and J is TRBJ2-2; TRBD2 matches at 7 bases. The CDR3 has 15 amino acids. Losses at the gene ends were 4 bases for V and 4 bases for J; bases not matched to a gene: 6. The germline V gene encodes CDR1 LGHDT and CDR2 YNNKEL (reference sequence). The CDR3: CASSRRGSSTGELFF. Written as DNA, the CDR3 is TGTGCCAGCAGCCGCCGCGGGAGTAGCACCGGGGAGCTGTTTTTT.

This clone was counted once. The chain uses TRBV21-1 and TRBJ1-1; the table's TRBD1 call for D was not verified on the DNA. TRBV21-1 is marked as a pseudogene. The CDR3 consists of 12 residues. The CDR3 DNA reads as TGTGCCAGCAGCAAAGAGGGGGTACGAGCTTTCTTT. It yields the protein CASSKEGVRAFF.

The chain has TRBV9 and TRBJ1-2, with D unresolved. Germline V CDR1 and CDR2: SGDLS, YYNGEE. Between the trimmed V and J ends, which lost 4 bases and 7 bases, there was a span of 11 bases. This CDR3 region has 12 residues. CDR3 DNA: TGTGCCAGCAGCTCAACTCTGGTTGGCTACACCTTC. Residues: CASSSTLVGYTF.

The chain is built from TRBV6-5 and TRBJ1-2, with D unclear. CDR1 and CDR2 from the germline V gene are MNHEY and SVGAGI. CDR3 length equals 16 residues. V was trimmed by 3 bases and J by 2 bases, leaving 16 bases between them. CDR3 loop: CASSYSRALGNYGYTF. The CDR3 DNA follows: TGTGCCAGCAGTTATTCACGCGCCCTAGGCAACTATGGCTACACCTTC.